A single sample is the source of the 12 T cell receptor beta chains below, sequenced in a study of CD8+ T cells in alopecia areata. Extracted from the samples, RNA was reverse transcribed into cDNA to serve as the sequencing template. Sequencing was performed with immunoSEQ multiplex PCR; in TCRdb, only in-frame clones are kept and a portion is missing. The data hold 150,000 to 200,000 clones, with approximately 51% observed a single time. Treatment here: oral pan-JAK inhibitor, 5-10 mg twice daily. The specimen comprised CD8+ T cells sorted from blood, sampled around week 54, from a patient treated with tofacitinib. The receptors were gathered from a human donor with alopecia areata.

The chain is built from TRBV27 and TRBJ2-3; D gene ambiguous. The length of the CDR3 is 13 residues. V was shortened by 7 bases and J by 4 bases, with 12 bases between the two germline ends. In germline, CDR1 is MNHEY, CDR2 SMNVEV (reference sequence). The CDR3 loop reads CASTTKFPDTQYF. In nucleotides, the CDR3 is TGTGCCAGCACCACCAAGTTTCCAGATACGCAGTATTTT.

V and J are TRBV30 and TRBJ2-5, with D hard to call. With the DNA end fitting TRBJ2-7 better, the J assignment may be wrong. The CDR3 loop spans 13 amino acids. Germline V gene lookup returns CDR1 GTSNPN and CDR2 SVGIG (reference sequence). The CDR3 reads CAWSPSAVGEQYF. CDR3 DNA: TGTGCCTGGAGTCCCTCGGCGGTAGGCGAGCAGTACTTC.

The CDR3 DNA follows: TGTGCCAGCAGCCCGGGGACAGTTAACACCGGGGAGCTGTTTTTT. Residues: CASSPGTVNTGELFF. V usage is TRBV5-4 and J usage is TRBJ2-2; 7 bases map to TRBD1. CDR3 length: 15 residues. Germline assignment: CDR1 SGHNT and CDR2 YYREEE (reference sequence). Unmatched junction bases numbered 5, after V lost 4 bases and J lost 2 bases.

This clone has a handful of counts. This chain connects TRBV30 to TRBJ2-2; TRBD2 aligns across 8 bases. Germline CDR1 reads GTSNPN; CDR2 reads SVGIG (reference sequence). Losses at the gene ends were 6 bases for V and 5 bases for J; bases not matched to a gene: 8. The CDR3 totals 14 residues. CDR3 nucleotides: TGTGCCTGTGAGCCGGGGGGGAGGACCGGGGAGCTGTTTTTT. This encodes CACEPGGRTGELFF.

The chain carries TRBV15 and TRBJ2-2; D remains ambiguous. Deletions cut 5 bases from V and 4 bases from J, with 17 bases between. CDR3 length: 16 amino acids. Germline lookup yields CDR1 LNHNV and CDR2 YYDKDF (reference sequence). CDR3: CATSQPQLRGTGELFF. The CDR3 coding sequence is TGTGCCACCAGCCAACCGCAGCTCCGAGGCACCGGGGAGCTGTTTTTT.

This sequence joins TRBV7-8 and TRBJ1-1; the D gene is possibly TRBD1 (6 bases). Trimming took 5 bases from V and 5 from J, leaving 12 bases between them. This CDR3 comprises 13 residues. Germline CDR1 and CDR2: SGHVS and FQNEAQ. The CDR3: CASSITQGTEAFF. The CDR3 bases are TGTGCCAGCAGCATTACACAGGGTACTGAAGCTTTCTTT.

The table lists this clone with a few counts. The V call is TRBV29-1, the J call TRBJ2-7; TRBD1 matches at 9 bases. V was pared by 4 bases and J by 5 bases, with 6 bases of the junction left unmatched. The germline V gene has CDR1 SQVTM and CDR2 ANQGSEA. This CDR3 comprises 13 residues. CDR3 nucleotide sequence: TGCAGCGTTGCGGGACAGGGTTTCCACGAGCAGTACTTC. Its protein is CSVAGQGFHEQYF.

The chain uses TRBV13 and TRBJ1-5; 10 bases map to TRBD1. Looked up from germline, CDR1 is PRHDT and CDR2 is FYEKMQ (reference sequence). This CDR3 has 15 amino acids. After removal of 5 bases from V and 4 bases from J, the junction contained 5 bases not matched to a gene. The chain's CDR3 is CASSGGTGDNQPQHF. In DNA, the CDR3 is TGTGCCAGCAGCGGCGGGACAGGGGATAATCAGCCCCAGCATTTT.

As regards this clone: The same CDR3 also results from other DNA sequences found in this sample. The J gene is TRBJ2-5, the V gene TRBV4-1; D might be TRBD1 (5 bases). V was shortened by 3 bases and J by 3 bases, with 8 bases between the two germline ends. Germline CDR1 is MGHRA and CDR2 is YSYEKL. The CDR3 loop spans 13 amino acids. The DNA for the CDR3 is TGCGCCAGCAGCCATGACAGTGAAGAGACCCAGTACTTC. Its translation: CASSHDSEETQYF.

The chain employs TRBV9 and TRBJ2-3; D possibly corresponds to TRBD2 (5 bases). CDR3 length equals 14 residues. Germline V gene sequence: CDR1 SGDLS, CDR2 YYNGEE. The V gene lost 2 bases and the J gene lost 6 bases, with 13 bases spanning the gap. Written as DNA, the CDR3 is TGTGCCAGCAGCGTTAGCCCTAGCTGGGATACGCAGTATTTT. Translated: CASSVSPSWDTQYF.

There are a few counts of this clone. The chain uses TRBV6-5 and TRBJ1-1, with D unclear. CDR1 MNHEY and CDR2 SVGAGI come from the germline V gene. V was trimmed by 2 bases and J by 6 bases, leaving 10 bases between them. The CDR3 has 13 amino acids. The CDR3 is CASSYGSISEAFF. The CDR3 DNA reads TGTGCCAGCAGTTACGGGAGTATTTCTGAAGCTTTCTTT.

This clone was seen a few times. The chain uses TRBV19 and TRBJ1-5; D is ambiguous. V was cut by 6 bases and J by 4 bases, with 7 bases left in between. CDR1 is LNHDA and CDR2 is SQIVND in the germline V gene (reference sequence). This CDR3 is built from 12 residues. The CDR3 nucleotides are TGTGCCAGTAGGGCCGGTAATCAGCCCCAGCATTTT. Its protein product is CASRAGNQPQHF.